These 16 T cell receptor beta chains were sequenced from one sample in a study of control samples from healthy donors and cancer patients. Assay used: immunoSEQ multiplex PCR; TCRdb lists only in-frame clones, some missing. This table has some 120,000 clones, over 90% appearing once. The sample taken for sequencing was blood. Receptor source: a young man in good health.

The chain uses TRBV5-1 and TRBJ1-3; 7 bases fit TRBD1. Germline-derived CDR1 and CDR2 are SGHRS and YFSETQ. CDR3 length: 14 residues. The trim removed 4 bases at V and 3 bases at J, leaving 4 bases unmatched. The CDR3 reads CASSVRQGGNTIYF. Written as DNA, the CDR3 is TGCGCCAGCAGCGTCAGACAGGGTGGAAACACCATATATTTT.

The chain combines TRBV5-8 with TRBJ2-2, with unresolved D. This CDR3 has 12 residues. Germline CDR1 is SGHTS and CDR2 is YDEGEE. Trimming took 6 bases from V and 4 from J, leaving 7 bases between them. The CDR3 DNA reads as TGTGCCAGCACCCTGTTCACCGGGGAGCTGTTTTTT. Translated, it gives CASTLFTGELFF. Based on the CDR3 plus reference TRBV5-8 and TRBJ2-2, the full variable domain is EAGVTQSPTHLIKTRGQQATLRCSPISGHTSVYWYQQALGLGLQFLLWYDEGEERNRGNFPPRFSGRQFPNYSSELNVNALELEDSALYLCASTLFTGELFFGEGSRLTVL.

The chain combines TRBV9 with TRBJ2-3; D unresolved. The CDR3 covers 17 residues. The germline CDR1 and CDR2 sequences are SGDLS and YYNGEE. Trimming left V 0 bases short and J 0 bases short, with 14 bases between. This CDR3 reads CASSVGVVRSSTDTQYF. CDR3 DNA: TGTGCCAGCAGCGTAGGGGTCGTCAGATCTAGCACAGATACGCAGTATTTT.

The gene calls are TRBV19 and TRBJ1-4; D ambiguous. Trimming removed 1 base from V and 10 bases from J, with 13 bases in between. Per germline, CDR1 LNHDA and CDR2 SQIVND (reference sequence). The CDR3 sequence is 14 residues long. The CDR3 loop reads CASSIALGEGKLFF. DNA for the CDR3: TGTGCCAGTAGTATAGCCCTAGGAGAGGGAAAACTGTTTTTT.

In DNA form, the CDR3 reads TGCGCCAGCAGCGACCCATACGGGACAACGACTGAAGCTTTCTTT. Encoded protein: CASSDPYGTTTEAFF. The J gene is TRBJ1-1, the V gene TRBV4-1; tentatively, D is TRBD1 (6 bases). Germline CDR1 reads MGHRA; CDR2 reads YSYEKL. Between the trimmed V and J ends, which lost 5 bases and 5 bases, there was a span of 18 bases. This CDR3 contains 15 residues.

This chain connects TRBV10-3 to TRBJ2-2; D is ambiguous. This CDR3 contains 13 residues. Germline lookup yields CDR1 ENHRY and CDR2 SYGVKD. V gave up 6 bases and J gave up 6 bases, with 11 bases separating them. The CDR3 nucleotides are TGTGCCATCAGCGCCGTGGACGCCGGGGAGCTGTTTTTT. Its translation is CAISAVDAGELFF.

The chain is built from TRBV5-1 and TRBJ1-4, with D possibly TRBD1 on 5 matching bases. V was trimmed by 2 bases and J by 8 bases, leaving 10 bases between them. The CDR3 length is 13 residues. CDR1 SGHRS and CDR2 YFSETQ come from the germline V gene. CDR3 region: CASSLWGKEKLFF. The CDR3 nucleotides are TGCGCCAGCAGCTTATGGGGGAAAGAAAAACTGTTTTTT. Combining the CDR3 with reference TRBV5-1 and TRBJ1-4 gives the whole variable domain KAGVTQTPRYLIKTRGQQVTLSCSPISGHRSVSWYQQTPGQGLQFLFEYFSETQRNKGNFPGRFSGRQFSNSRSEMNVSTLELGDSALYLCASSLWGKEKLFFGSGTQLSVL.

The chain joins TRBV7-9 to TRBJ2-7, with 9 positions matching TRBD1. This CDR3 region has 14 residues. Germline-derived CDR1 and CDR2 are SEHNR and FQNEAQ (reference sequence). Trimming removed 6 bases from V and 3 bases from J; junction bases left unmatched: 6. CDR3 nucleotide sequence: TGTGCCAGCAGTCGAGGGACAGGGAACTACGAGCAGTACGTC. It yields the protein CASSRGTGNYEQYV.

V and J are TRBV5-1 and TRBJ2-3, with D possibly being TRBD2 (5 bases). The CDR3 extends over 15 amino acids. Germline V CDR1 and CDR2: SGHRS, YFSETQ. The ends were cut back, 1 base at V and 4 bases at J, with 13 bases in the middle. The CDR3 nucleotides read TGCGCCAGCAGCTTGTTAGGAGGAGGCGCAGATACGCAGTATTTT. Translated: CASSLLGGGADTQYF. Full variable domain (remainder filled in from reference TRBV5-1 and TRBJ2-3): KAGVTQTPRYLIKTRGQQVTLSCSPISGHRSVSWYQQTPGQGLQFLFEYFSETQRNKGNFPGRFSGRQFSNSRSEMNVSTLELGDSALYLCASSLLGGGADTQYFGPGTRLTVL.

CDR3 sequence: CVRGRGFGDTGELFF. CDR3 DNA: TGTGTTAGGGGCAGGGGTTTTGGGGACACCGGGGAGCTGTTTTTT. The rearrangement links TRBV7-5 to TRBJ2-2; TRBD1 is taken as the D call from the table, unchecked against the DNA. TRBV7-5 constitutes a pseudogene. CDR3 length equals 15 residues.

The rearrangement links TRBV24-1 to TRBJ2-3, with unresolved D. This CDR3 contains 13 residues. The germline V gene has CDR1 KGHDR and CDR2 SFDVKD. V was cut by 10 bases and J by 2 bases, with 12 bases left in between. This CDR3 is CATKEPSTDTQYF. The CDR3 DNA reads TGTGCCACAAAGGAGCCATCCACAGATACGCAGTATTTT.

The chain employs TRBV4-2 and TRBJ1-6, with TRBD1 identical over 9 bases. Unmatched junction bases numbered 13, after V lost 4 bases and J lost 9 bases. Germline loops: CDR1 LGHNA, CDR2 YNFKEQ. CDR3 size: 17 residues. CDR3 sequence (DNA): TGTGCCAGCAGCCCGGAGAACAGGGGGCGATGGGGTTCACCCCTCCACTTT. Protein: CASSPENRGRWGSPLHF.

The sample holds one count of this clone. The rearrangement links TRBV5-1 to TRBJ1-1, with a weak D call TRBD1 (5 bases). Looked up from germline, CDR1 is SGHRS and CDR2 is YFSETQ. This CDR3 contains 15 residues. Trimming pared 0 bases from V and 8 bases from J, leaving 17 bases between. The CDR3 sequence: CASSLVMDGAAEAFF. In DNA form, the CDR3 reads TGCGCCAGCAGCTTGGTTATGGATGGGGCCGCCGAAGCTTTCTTT. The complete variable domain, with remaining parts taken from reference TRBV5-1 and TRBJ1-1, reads KAGVTQTPRYLIKTRGQQVTLSCSPISGHRSVSWYQQTPGQGLQFLFEYFSETQRNKGNFPGRFSGRQFSNSRSEMNVSTLELGDSALYLCASSLVMDGAAEAFFGQGTRLTVV.

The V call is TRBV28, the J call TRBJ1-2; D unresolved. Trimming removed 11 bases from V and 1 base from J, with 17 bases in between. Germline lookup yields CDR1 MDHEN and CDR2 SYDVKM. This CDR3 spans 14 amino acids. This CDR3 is CAASRRANNYGYTF. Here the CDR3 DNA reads TGTGCCGCCTCCCGAAGGGCCAATAACTATGGCTACACCTTC.

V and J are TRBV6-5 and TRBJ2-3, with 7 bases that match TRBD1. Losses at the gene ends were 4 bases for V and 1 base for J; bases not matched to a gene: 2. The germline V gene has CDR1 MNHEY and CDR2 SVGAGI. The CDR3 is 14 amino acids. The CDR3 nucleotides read TGTGCCAGCAGTTTCGGGACAGGCACAGATACGCAGTATTTT. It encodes CASSFGTGTDTQYF.

In DNA, the CDR3 is TGTGCCAGCAGCCCTTTACCGGGACAGGCAAATCCTTATGAAGCTTTCTTT. Translating it yields CASSPLPGQANPYEAFF. The genes are TRBV9 and TRBJ1-1, with 8 bases identical to TRBD1. The CDR3 is 17 amino acids. J gave up 7 bases and V 4 bases, and 18 bases lay outside the gene matches. The V gene's germline CDR1 is SGDLS and CDR2 YYNGEE.